This entry lists 32 T cell receptor beta chains sequenced from one sample in a study of CD8+ T cells in alopecia areata. Documented treatment: oral pan-JAK inhibitor, 5-10 mg twice daily. Obtained from alopecia areata patients were lesional scalp punch biopsies along with peripheral blood. Extracted from the samples, RNA was reverse transcribed into cDNA to serve as the sequencing template. Sequencing was performed with immunoSEQ multiplex PCR; in TCRdb, only in-frame clones are kept and a portion is missing. The table includes around 13,000 clones, 65% to 70% detected once. The sample was skin, taken at week 4, from a patient treated with tofacitinib. The receptors originated from a human donor with alopecia areata.

V and J are TRBV10-3 and TRBJ2-5; D is undetermined. Deletions cut 7 bases from V and 5 bases from J, with 14 bases between. Germline CDR1 reads ENHRY; CDR2 reads SYGVKD. The CDR3 runs 13 residues. Here the CDR3 reads CAITGAQEETQYF. In nucleotides, the CDR3 is TGTGCCATCACAGGAGCTCAGGAGGAGACCCAGTACTTC.

This chain joins TRBV30 and TRBJ1-4; D unresolved. V was shortened by 1 base and J by 0 bases, with 9 bases between the two germline ends. From germline, CDR1 is GTSNPN and CDR2 SVGIG (reference sequence). The CDR3 is 15 amino acids. The CDR3 loop reads CAWSGIIATNEKLFF. The CDR3 DNA sequence: TGTGCCTGGAGTGGTATTATCGCAACTAATGAAAAACTGTTTTTT.

V gene TRBV19 combines with J gene TRBJ2-7; 10 bases line up with TRBD1. Germline CDR1 LNHDA, CDR2 SQIVND (reference sequence). Trimming took 7 bases from V and 5 from J; bases not matched to a gene: 8. The CDR3 has 14 amino acids. The CDR3 loop reads CASTPGTGAHEQYF. The DNA of the CDR3 is TGTGCCAGTACCCCCGGGACAGGGGCACACGAGCAGTACTTC.

The rearrangement uses TRBV4-2 and TRBJ2-5; D is ambiguous. The J call may not be correct, given that the DNA end is closer to TRBJ2-7. The CDR3 sequence is 15 residues long. In germline, CDR1 is LGHNA, CDR2 YNFKEQ. CDR3: CASSQEFGRRYEQYF. The CDR3 DNA reads as TGTGCCAGCAGCCAAGAATTTGGCCGTCGCTACGAGCAGTACTTC.

DNA of the CDR3: TGCGCCAGCAGCCAGCTACCAGGACTGGAGGCGGAGTATTTT. Amino acids: CASSQLPGLEAEYF. The gene calls are TRBV4-1 and TRBJ2-3; weak D call: TRBD2 (5 bases). In germline, CDR1 is MGHRA, CDR2 YSYEKL. The CDR3 sequence is 14 residues long. V lost 3 bases and J 13 bases, leaving 20 bases between the germline ends.

Remarks on this clone: Different DNA sequences within this sample yield the same CDR3. The chain recombines TRBV6-1 with TRBJ2-7, with a possible D match to TRBD1 (6 bases). Per germline, CDR1 MNHNS and CDR2 SASEGT. The CDR3 has 13 amino acids. In nucleotides, the CDR3 is TGTGCGACAACTCAGGGGCCCCTCTACGAGCAGTACTTC. Translation gives CATTQGPLYEQYF.

The chain carries TRBV10-3 and TRBJ2-7, with D perhaps TRBD1 (6 bases). The V and J ends lost 3 bases and 0 bases respectively, with 15 bases between them. Germline assignment: CDR1 ENHRY and CDR2 SYGVKD. The CDR3 length is 16 residues. Here the CDR3 DNA reads TGTGCCATCAGTGAAGGGGACACGATGAGCTCCTACGAGCAGTACTTC. Its translation: CAISEGDTMSSYEQYF.

This chain uses TRBV7-2 with TRBJ2-7; D not certain. V lost 0 bases and J lost 0, with 6 bases in between. This CDR3 has 14 amino acids. Germline V gene lookup returns CDR1 SGHTA and CDR2 FQGNSA. CDR3 sequence reads: CASSLAPGSYEQYF. CDR3 bases: TGTGCCAGCAGCTTAGCGCCCGGCTCCTACGAGCAGTACTTC.

This clone has just a few counts. The chain carries TRBV18 and TRBJ1-6; 8 bases align to TRBD1. Germline lookup yields CDR1 KGHSH and CDR2 LQKENI. This CDR3 comprises 14 residues. Losses at the gene ends were 3 bases for V and 9 bases for J; bases not matched to a gene: 4. The CDR3, as DNA: TGTGCCAGCTCACCCGACAGGGGAGGTTCACCCCTCCACTTT. Its translation: CASSPDRGGSPLHF.

This chain joins TRBV5-1 and TRBJ2-2; no firm D call. V was trimmed by 4 bases and J by 3 bases, leaving 7 bases between them. The CDR3 consists of 13 residues. Germline lookup yields CDR1 SGHRS and CDR2 YFSETQ. DNA for the CDR3: TGCGCCAGCAGCGTTCCATACACCGGGGAGCTGTTTTTT. Translating it yields CASSVPYTGELFF.

This chain joins TRBV23-1 and TRBJ2-7; D possibly corresponds to TRBD2 (5 bases). TRBV23-1 is reported as an ORF; its role is uncertain. There are 16 residues in the CDR3. Trimming shortened V by 4 bases and J by 2 bases, and 18 bases separated the two germline ends. CDR3 in amino acids: CASSPPGVNWAYEQYF. The CDR3 nucleotides read TGCGCCAGCAGTCCCCCCGGGGTTAATTGGGCCTACGAGCAGTACTTC.

The chain employs TRBV11-2 and TRBJ2-1; D is possibly TRBD1 (5 bases). The germline V gene encodes CDR1 SGHAT and CDR2 FQNNGV. This CDR3 contains 13 residues. V lost 5 bases and J 4 bases, leaving 9 bases between the germline ends. The CDR3 DNA reads TGTGCCAGCAGCATGACAGCGTACAATGAGCAGTTCTTC. This codes for CASSMTAYNEQFF. The whole variable domain, remainder taken from reference TRBV11-2 and TRBJ2-1, is EAGVAQSPRYKIIEKRQSVAFWCNPISGHATLYWYQQILGQGPKLLIQFQNNGVVDDSQLPKDRFSAERLKGVDSTLKIQPAKLEDSAVYLCASSMTAYNEQFFGPGTRLTVL.

This clone was seen a handful of times. This rearrangement joins TRBV4-3 to TRBJ2-7, with 8 bases matching TRBD1. V lost 4 bases and J lost 1; bases outside the gene matches: 6. This CDR3 comprises 15 residues. Germline-derived CDR1 and CDR2 are LGHNA and YSLEER. This CDR3 is CASSPRGQGSYEQYF. CDR3 in DNA: TGCGCCAGCAGCCCCAGGGGGCAGGGGTCCTACGAGCAGTACTTC.

V is TRBV5-4 and J is TRBJ1-1, with D uncertain. The CDR3 totals 14 residues. V shed 5 bases and J shed 4 bases, with 15 bases lying between them. CDR1 SGHNT and CDR2 YYREEE come from the germline V gene (reference sequence). DNA for the CDR3: TGTGCCAGCAGGGTTTGGATGCGGGGCACTGAAGCTTTCTTT. It encodes CASRVWMRGTEAFF. The full variable domain, rest sourced from reference TRBV5-4 and TRBJ1-1, is ETGVTQSPTHLIKTRGQQVTLRCSSQSGHNTVSWYQQALGQGPQFIFQYYREEENGRGNFPPRFSGLQFPNYSSELNVNALELDDSALYLCASRVWMRGTEAFFGQGTRLTVV.

This chain joins TRBV4-3 and TRBJ1-3; D remains unclear. CDR1 is LGHNA, CDR2 YSLEER, per germline. Trimming stripped 2 bases from V and 2 bases from J, with 16 bases between. The CDR3 runs 17 residues. The CDR3 nucleotides read TGCGCCAGCAGCCAACTAGACCTCATCCCCACTGGAAACACCATATATTTT. This gives the protein CASSQLDLIPTGNTIYF.

The chain is built from TRBV7-9 and TRBJ1-5; D remains ambiguous. V gave up 0 bases and J gave up 0 bases, with 0 bases separating them. CDR1 and CDR2 from the germline V gene are SEHNR and FQNEAQ (reference sequence). CDR3 length equals 13 residues. CDR3: CASSLASNQPQHF. In nucleotides, the CDR3 is TGTGCCAGCAGCTTAGCTAGCAATCAGCCCCAGCATTTT. The whole variable domain, remainder taken from reference TRBV7-9 and TRBJ1-5, is DTGVSQNPRHKITKRGQNVTFRCDPISEHNRLYWYRQTLGQGPEFLTYFQNEAQLEKSRLLSDRFSAERPKGSFSTLEIQRTEQGDSAMYLCASSLASNQPQHFGDGTRLSIL.

The chain employs TRBV7-9 and TRBJ1-2, with a weak D call TRBD1 (6 bases). CDR3 size: 14 residues. CDR1 and CDR2 from the germline V gene are SEHNR and FQNEAQ (reference sequence). Trimming left V 1 base short and J 2 bases short, with 8 bases between. CDR3 nucleotide sequence: TGTGCCAGCAGCTTAGGCACAGGGAACTATGGCTACACCTTC. It encodes CASSLGTGNYGYTF.

The rearrangement uses TRBV7-9 and TRBJ2-3; 9 bases fit TRBD2. Losses at the gene ends were 5 bases for V and 1 base for J; bases not matched to a gene: 4. The germline V gene encodes CDR1 SEHNR and CDR2 FQNEAQ (reference sequence). The CDR3 has 15 amino acids. In DNA form, the CDR3 reads TGTGCCAGCAGCCAAGAGCGGGGGGGCACAGATACGCAGTATTTT. Encoded protein: CASSQERGGTDTQYF.

The chain couples TRBV18 to TRBJ2-5; D perhaps matches TRBD1 (6 bases). V lost 4 bases and J lost 5, with 17 bases in between. The CDR3 is made up of 15 amino acids. The V gene's germline CDR1 is KGHSH and CDR2 LQKENI. This CDR3 is CASSLQGKVGETQYF. CDR3 nucleotides: TGTGCCAGCTCACTGCAGGGGAAAGTCGGGGAGACCCAGTACTTC. Using reference TRBV18 and TRBJ2-5 for the parts outside the CDR3, the full variable domain is NAGVMQNPRHLVRRRGQEARLRCSPMKGHSHVYWYRQLPEEGLKFMVYLQKENIIDESGMPKERFSAEFPKEGPSILRIQQVVRGDSAAYFCASSLQGKVGETQYFGPGTRLLVL.

Worth noting for this clone: Other nucleotide sequences from this sample produce the same CDR3. The rearrangement links TRBV5-1 to TRBJ1-2; the D gene is possibly TRBD1 (5 bases). CDR1 and CDR2 (germline): SGHRS, YFSETQ. The CDR3 contains 13 residues. Trimming left V 2 bases short and J 7 bases short, with 12 bases between. Here the CDR3 DNA reads TGCGCCAGCAGCTTCGGCCAGGGAGGTGGCTACACCTTC. It codes for CASSFGQGGGYTF.

The chain recombines TRBV7-6 with TRBJ2-5; 7 bases agree with TRBD2. The J call is uncertain, as TRBJ2-7 better fits the DNA end. The germline gives CDR1 SGHVS, CDR2 FNYEAQ. The CDR3 covers 14 residues. CDR3 bases: TGTGCCAGCAGCAAGGAGGACGGGGGGTACGAGCAGTACTTC. Its protein product is CASSKEDGGYEQYF.

The genes are TRBV7-2 and TRBJ2-4, with 7 bases that match TRBD1. Germline V gene lookup returns CDR1 SGHTA and CDR2 FQGNSA. Unmatched junction bases numbered 7, after V lost 5 bases and J lost 9 bases. This CDR3 is 13 amino acids long. The DNA of the CDR3 is TGTGCCAGCAGCGTACCGGGACAGTTCATTCAGTACTTC. Amino acids: CASSVPGQFIQYF.

V gene TRBV5-5 combines with J gene TRBJ2-2; D remains unclear. The CDR3 extends over 16 amino acids. V lost 5 bases and J lost 1, with 15 bases in between. Germline V lookup: CDR1 SGHKS, CDR2 YYEKEE (reference sequence). The CDR3: CASRFRAQGNTGELFF. The CDR3 bases are TGTGCCAGCAGATTCCGGGCCCAAGGGAACACCGGGGAGCTGTTTTTT.

The CDR3 DNA is TGTGCCAGCTCACCACTGGAGGGGAATCAGCCCCAGCATTTT. This codes for CASSPLEGNQPQHF. The V gene is TRBV18, the J gene TRBJ1-5; TRBD1 is a possible D gene (5 bases). Per the germline V gene, CDR1 is KGHSH and CDR2 is LQKENI. The CDR3 covers 14 residues. Trimming cost V 1 base and J 4 bases, with 8 bases left between them.

This chain links TRBV11-2 with TRBJ1-2; D might be TRBD1 (5 bases). Trimming removed 3 bases from V and 2 bases from J, with 10 bases in between. CDR1 and CDR2 from the germline V gene are SGHAT and FQNNGV. This CDR3 is built from 14 residues. In DNA, the CDR3 is TGTGCCAGCAGCTTGGGGCTCTCGAACTATGGCTACACCTTC. It yields the protein CASSLGLSNYGYTF.

This clone occurred once. The rearrangement joins TRBV11-2 to TRBJ1-2; D is uncertain. This CDR3 is built from 12 residues. V was clipped by 5 bases and J by 8 bases, with 12 bases between them. Germline CDR1 SGHAT, CDR2 FQNNGV. This CDR3 is CASSLMEGGYTF. CDR3 DNA: TGTGCCAGCAGCCTAATGGAGGGAGGCTACACCTTC.

In this sample, this clone turned up a few times. V usage is TRBV6-5 and J usage is TRBJ1-1; TRBD1 is a possible D gene (6 bases). This CDR3 comprises 16 residues. The V end lost 0 bases, the J end lost 0 bases, and 11 bases lay between the germline ends. CDR1 and CDR2 from the germline V gene are MNHEY and SVGAGI. Here the CDR3 reads CASSYSRYRVNTEAFF. CDR3 DNA sequence: TGTGCCAGCAGTTACTCCCGGTACAGGGTGAACACTGAAGCTTTCTTT.

This rearrangement joins TRBV10-3 to TRBJ1-3; D call uncertain. V was shortened by 4 bases and J by 1 base, with 14 bases between the two germline ends. CDR3 length: 16 amino acids. Looked up from germline, CDR1 is ENHRY and CDR2 is SYGVKD. Here the CDR3 reads CAISGRFRRSGNTIYF. CDR3 coding DNA: TGTGCCATCAGTGGCCGGTTTCGGAGGTCTGGAAACACCATATATTTT.

V usage is TRBV6-1 and J usage is TRBJ1-5; perhaps TRBD1 as D (6 bases). There are 15 residues in the CDR3. Trimming removed 6 bases at V and 8 bases at J, with 20 bases between. Germline V gives CDR1 MNHNS, CDR2 SASEGT. This chain's CDR3 is CASRVSTGGREPQHF. The CDR3 nucleotides are TGTGCCAGCAGAGTCTCTACGGGGGGCAGAGAGCCCCAGCATTTT.

The chain carries TRBV2 and TRBJ2-2, with no clear D. Trimming shortened V by 2 bases and J by 3 bases, and 13 bases separated the two germline ends. This CDR3 has 16 amino acids. Germline CDR1 SNHLY, CDR2 FYNNEI. The CDR3 protein is CASSEWAGAYTGELFF. The CDR3 DNA reads as TGTGCCAGCAGTGAATGGGCAGGAGCATACACCGGGGAGCTGTTTTTT. Filled out from reference TRBV2 and TRBJ2-2, the complete variable domain reads EPEVTQTPSHQVTQMGQEVILRCVPISNHLYFYWYRQILGQKVEFLVSFYNNEISEKSEIFDDQFSVERPDGSNFTLKIRSTKLEDSAMYFCASSEWAGAYTGELFFGEGSRLTVL.

The table lists this clone with a count of one. The rearrangement uses TRBV6-5 and TRBJ2-5, with a weak D call TRBD2 (7 bases). Trimming shortened V by 5 bases and J by 1 base, and 14 bases separated the two germline ends. From germline, CDR1 is MNHEY and CDR2 SVGAGI. The CDR3 has 15 amino acids. In DNA form, the CDR3 reads TGTGCCAGCAGTCTGCTGCGGGGGCGCCAAGAGACCCAGTACTTC. This translates into CASSLLRGRQETQYF.

The V and J genes are TRBV11-2 and TRBJ1-5, with D uncertain. Germline V gene sequence: CDR1 SGHAT, CDR2 FQNNGV. Trimming removed 1 base from V and 4 bases from J, with 5 bases in between. The CDR3 has 13 residues. This chain's CDR3 is CASSLGRNQPQHF. CDR3 nucleotides: TGTGCCAGCAGCTTAGGCCGTAATCAGCCCCAGCATTTT.